A selection of T cell receptor beta chains follows, all from one sample in a study of response to subunit inactivated influenza vaccine. TCRdb called the RT-PCR reads again in MiXCR, with one record for every CDR3 protein. The sample carries a few hundred thousand distinct CDR3 sequences, 9% to 15% recorded once. This specimen was non-naive T cells sorted from PBMCs, taken 14 to 15 days before vaccination. These receptors all come from a middle-aged man who received an inactivated influenza vaccine. The CDR3 runs from the conserved cysteine through the conserved F or W. D genes are given only for firm matches. Clone sizes are given selectively: once, few, many, or a class where the clone is expanded.

size	D	J	V	DNA	CDR3
many	-	TRBJ2-2	TRBV7-2	TGTGCCAGCAGCTTAGAGGGGTTCCTGGGCACCGGGGAGCTGTTTTTT	CASSLEGFLGTGELFF
-	-	TRBJ1-2	TRBV11-2	TGTGCCAGCAGCTTATATGTGGGTGAGAGCTATGGCTACACCTTC	CASSLYVGESYGYTF
many	TRBD1	TRBJ1-2	TRBV2	TGTGCCAGCACCGGGACAGGGGGCGCAAGGGGCTACACCTTC	CASTGTGGARGYTF
many	TRBD2	TRBJ2-7	TRBV13	TGTGCCAGCAGCACCCGACTAGCGGGGTCCTACGAGCAGTACTTC	CASSTRLAGSYEQYF
-	-	TRBJ1-2	TRBV20-1	TGCAGTGCTAGGGGGGGAACGGAGGGCTACACCTTC	CSARGGTEGYTF
-	-	TRBJ2-7	TRBV2	TGTGCCAGCAGTGTGGTAGGGTATGGCTTCGGGGAGCAGTACTTC	CASSVVGYGFGEQYF
-	-	TRBJ1-5	TRBV28	TGTGCCAGCAGACGGACCAATCCAGGTCAGCCCCAGCATTTT	CASRRTNPGQPQHF
many	-	TRBJ2-1	TRBV7-2	TGTGCCAGCAGCTTTCCGGGCTACAATGAGCAGTTCTTC	CASSFPGYNEQFF
many	TRBD1	TRBJ1-2	TRBV27	TGTGCCAGCAGTTTATCTACAGGGGGTTTTTATGGCTACACCTTC	CASSLSTGGFYGYTF
many	-	TRBJ1-4	TRBV5-1	TGCGCCAGCAGCCACGACGCGTGGGCATCTAATGAAAAACTGTTTTTT	CASSHDAWASNEKLFF
many	TRBD1	TRBJ2-3	TRBV5-4	TGTGCCAGCAGCTTGGGAGGACAGGCCCCCAATACGCAGTATTTT	CASSLGGQAPNTQYF
many	TRBD2	TRBJ2-1	TRBV5-5	TGTGCCAGCAGCTTGGGGTGGCGGGGGGGCCTAGAGGAGCAGTTCTTC	CASSLGWRGGLEEQFF
many	TRBD2	TRBJ2-5	TRBV4-1	TGCGCCAGCAGCCAAGATTTGTTACTAGCGGGAGCAGAGACCCAGTACTTC	CASSQDLLLAGAETQYF
-	TRBD2	TRBJ2-1	TRBV6-2/TRBV6-3	TGTGCCAGCAGTTTCCGGCCGCGGGGGACCCTATACAATGAGCAGTTCTTC	CASSFRPRGTLYNEQFF
many	TRBD1	TRBJ2-2	TRBV5-1	TGCGCCAGCAGCCCCTGGGACAGGGGAACCGGGGAGCTGTTTTTT	CASSPWDRGTGELFF
many	TRBD2	TRBJ2-4	TRBV5-5	TGTGCCAGCAGCCCCCTGGGAGGGGACCTAGCCAAAAACATTCAGTACTTC	CASSPLGGDLAKNIQYF
few	TRBD1	TRBJ1-4	TRBV15	TGTGCCACCAGCAGGAATAGGGGACAGCTCATCAATGAAAAACTGTTTTTT	CATSRNRGQLINEKLFF
few	TRBD1	TRBJ2-3	TRBV28	TGTGCCAGCAGTTTAATGGACAGGGGCACAGATACGCAGTATTTT	CASSLMDRGTDTQYF
-	TRBD2	TRBJ2-5	TRBV20-1	TGCAGTGCTAACCCCCTGGATAGCGGGAAAGAGACCCAGTACTTC	CSANPLDSGKETQYF
-	-	TRBJ2-6	TRBV28	TGTGCCAGTAACGGGCTGTTGAGTTCTGGGGCCAACGTCCTGACTTTC	CASNGLLSSGANVLTF
-	-	TRBJ2-1	TRBV5-6	TGTGCCAGCAGCTTGTCGAGACTAGGTAACTATGAGCAGTTCTTC	CASSLSRLGNYEQFF
few	TRBD1	TRBJ2-2	TRBV9	TGTGCCAGCAGCGTAGGGCAGGGGGAGTTAAGCACCGGGGAGCTGTTTTTT	CASSVGQGELSTGELFF
-	-	TRBJ2-5	TRBV20-1	TGCAGTGCTAATAGTGGGCCGGCGCCGGGACCAAAAGCGCGGGCGGAGACCCAGTACTTC	CSANSGPAPGPKARAETQYF
-	TRBD2	TRBJ2-1	TRBV5-5	TGTGCCAGCAGCTTGGGGGGAGGGCAGGGCTATGAGCAGTTCTTC	CASSLGGGQGYEQFF
few	TRBD2	TRBJ2-7	TRBV14	TGTGCCAGCAGCCACCATAGCGGGGCCAACTCCTACGAGCAGTACTTC	CASSHHSGANSYEQYF
few	TRBD2	TRBJ2-7	TRBV18	TGTGCCAGCTCACCCCTAGCGGAGATCTCCTACGAGCAGTACTTC	CASSPLAEISYEQYF
-	-	TRBJ2-5	TRBV28	TGTGCCAGGCCCTCGGGACGGCTGCTCCAAGAGACCCAGTACTTC	CARPSGRLLQETQYF
many	-	TRBJ2-5	TRBV18	TGCGCCAGCAGCCAAGGGCAGCAAGAGACCCAGTACTTC	CASSQGQQETQYF
-	-	TRBJ2-1	TRBV3-1	TGTGCCAGCAGCCAAGTTATGGGGTCTATACTCAATGAGCAGTTCTTC	CASSQVMGSILNEQFF
-	TRBD2	TRBJ2-3	TRBV24-1	TGTGCCACCAGTGAGCAACCGGGACTACCCACAGATACGCAGTATTTT	CATSEQPGLPTDTQYF
-	-	TRBJ2-7	TRBV20-1	TGCAGTGCTAGAGACCCGGTTGGGCGGGATCCCTACGAGCAGTACTTC	CSARDPVGRDPYEQYF
-	TRBD1	TRBJ2-7	TRBV14	TGTGCCAGCAGCCAGGGGACAGGCTCCTACGAGCAGTACTTC	CASSQGTGSYEQYF
few	TRBD2	TRBJ2-1	TRBV5-4	TGTGCCAGCAGTCTGACTCTAGCGGGGGTGCACAATGAGCAGTTCTTC	CASSLTLAGVHNEQFF
many	-	TRBJ2-7	TRBV19	TGTGCCAGTAGTCCACAGGGAGCGAGCTACGAGCAGTACTTC	CASSPQGASYEQYF
many	TRBD2	TRBJ2-5	TRBV7-2	TGTGCCAGCAGCTTAACTAGCGGGGGGTCCTATGAGACCCAGTACTTC	CASSLTSGGSYETQYF
-	-	TRBJ2-1	TRBV9	TGTGCCAGCAGCGAGTTGGGGACCCCCTACAATGAGCAGTTCTTC	CASSELGTPYNEQFF
-	TRBD2	TRBJ2-3	TRBV5-6	TGTGCCAGCAGCTTGTCTTTGGGAGGGACTAGCGGGAGGACCATCACAGATACGCAGTATTTT	CASSLSLGGTSGRTITDTQYF
many	-	TRBJ2-1	TRBV5-1	TGCGCCAGCAGCTTTGGGACAATCAACAATGAGCAGTTCTTC	CASSFGTINNEQFF
-	-	TRBJ2-7	TRBV5-6	TGTGCCAGCAGCTTGTGGCAGGCCGCCTACGAGCAGTACTTC	CASSLWQAAYEQYF
-	-	TRBJ2-5	TRBV7-8	TGTGCCAGCAGCCGGGCCCTACAAGAGACCCAGTACTTC	CASSRALQETQYF